Listed below are T cell receptor beta chains from one sample, sequenced in a study of glioma-infiltrating T cells. One entry per CDR3 protein results from TCRdb running MiXCR on the multiplex PCR reads. The sample has roughly 350,000 distinct CDR3 sequences; 35% to 45% are singletons. Sequencing was carried out using glioma tissue, nonneoplastic brain tissue, or PBMCs (not recorded which). The receptors derive from a human donor with low-grade glioma or glioblastoma, undergoing nonglioma brain surgery, or in good health (not recorded which). Both conserved end residues are part of each CDR3. D genes are given only for firm matches. The size of a clone is reported for some rows only, either as once, few or many, or as a class for expanded clones.

J,D,size,V,CDR3,DNA
TRBJ2-3,.,many,TRBV20-1,CSASTDTQYF,TGCAGTGCTAGCACAGATACGCAGTATTTT
TRBJ1-2,.,many,TRBV27,CASSLSVGDVDGYTF,TGTGCCAGCAGTTTATCTGTTGGGGATGTGGATGGCTACACCTTC
TRBJ2-7,.,.,TRBV6-2/TRBV6-3,CASSLQRSSYEQYF,TGTGCCAGCAGTTTACAGAGGAGCTCCTACGAGCAGTACTTC
TRBJ2-7,.,few,TRBV7-2,CASSLTIVSSYEQYF,TGTGCCAGCAGCTTAACTATCGTCAGCTCCTACGAGCAGTACTTC
TRBJ2-3,TRBD2,.,TRBV5-1,CASSLSGIPDTKYF,TGCGCCAGCAGCTTGAGCGGGATCCCAGATACGAAGTATTTT
TRBJ1-2,.,many,TRBV6-1,CASRLGFNYGYTF,TGTGCCAGCAGACTGGGCTTTAACTATGGCTACACCTTC
TRBJ2-3,.,.,TRBV20-1,CSARDPRGNAQYF,TGCAGTGCTAGAGACCCCCGGGGGAATGCGCAGTATTTT
TRBJ2-7,.,many,TRBV15,CATSREPGVSQYF,TGTGCCACCAGCAGAGAACCAGGGGTAAGCCAGTACTTC
TRBJ2-5,TRBD1,.,TRBV25-1,CASSRDRVGETQYF,TGTGCCAGCAGTAGGGACAGGGTAGGAGAGACCCAGTACTTC
TRBJ2-3,.,few,TRBV10-3,CAIKGSTDTQYF,TGTGCCATCAAGGGGAGCACAGATACGCAGTATTTT
TRBJ2-1,TRBD2,.,TRBV27,CASSLLTSGSGYNEQFF,TGTGCCAGCAGTTTATTGACTAGCGGGAGTGGCTACAATGAGCAGTTCTTC
TRBJ2-7,.,.,TRBV14,CASSQVFYEQYF,TGTGCCAGCAGCCAAGTTTTCTACGAGCAGTACTTC
TRBJ1-2,.,.,TRBV19,CASSPGHAYGYTF,TGTGCCAGTAGTCCCGGACATGCCTATGGCTACACCTTC
TRBJ2-1,.,many,TRBV28,CASSFFRRDEEQFF,TGTGCCAGCAGTTTTTTTAGGCGGGACGAGGAGCAGTTCTTC
TRBJ2-3,TRBD2,.,TRBV6-1,CASSWRGGGRSTDTQYF,TGTGCCAGCAGTTGGCGGGGGGGCGGGAGAAGCACAGATACGCAGTATTTT
TRBJ1-1,.,.,TRBV20-1,CSASDGLNAEAFF,TGCAGTGCTTCGGACGGTTTGAACGCTGAAGCTTTCTTT
TRBJ2-1,.,few,TRBV25-1,CASSERNRDNEQFF,TGTGCCAGCAGTGAGCGGAATCGGGACAATGAGCAGTTCTTC
TRBJ1-5,.,.,TRBV19,CASSPTGGPYQPQHF,TGTGCCAGTAGCCCCACGGGGGGGCCGTATCAGCCCCAGCATTTT
TRBJ2-7,.,many,TRBV27,CASSLSFGGLTYEQYF,TGTGCCAGCAGTTTGAGTTTCGGCGGGCTGACCTACGAGCAGTACTTC
TRBJ2-7,TRBD1,.,TRBV27,CASSPTTGVREQYF,TGTGCCAGCAGTCCAACGACAGGGGTGCGAGAGCAGTACTTC
TRBJ2-5,.,few,TRBV12-3/TRBV12-4,CASSPPLVEGETQYF,TGTGCCAGCAGTCCCCCCCTCGTCGAGGGAGAGACCCAGTACTTC
TRBJ2-2,.,.,TRBV7-2,CASRPRLVQLGELFF,TGTGCCAGCAGACCACGACTAGTCCAGCTCGGGGAGCTGTTTTTT
TRBJ1-4,.,.,TRBV2,CASSDLRGLPFF,TGTGCCAGCAGTGATTTGAGGGGACTGCCGTTTTTT
TRBJ2-3,.,.,TRBV29-1,CSIGKPGTDTQYF,TGCAGCATTGGCAAACCAGGCACAGATACGCAGTATTTT
TRBJ2-1,.,once,TRBV28,CASSLGSSAYNEQFF,TGTGCCAGCAGTCTCGGGTCTAGCGCTTACAATGAGCAGTTCTTC
TRBJ2-6,.,.,TRBV20-1,CSASPYSSGANVLTF,TGCAGTGCTAGCCCATACAGCTCTGGGGCCAACGTCCTGACTTTC
TRBJ1-3,.,.,TRBV20-1,CSASRDPLGNTIYF,TGCAGTGCTAGCAGGGATCCGCTTGGAAACACCATATATTTT